Included here is one T cell receptor (beta chain) sequence, with context. The CDR3 end is not reached by the read, which stops 3 residues before it; the germline J gene fills it in. These data originate in a study of Tregs in tolerant kidney transplant recipients. Overall study context: Mixed chimerism was transient after nonmyeloablative marrow transplants from related graft donors.

The ends were cut back, 3 bases at V and 0 bases at J, with 10 bases in the middle. The CDR3 sequence is 15 residues long. Germline CDR1 and CDR2: SNHLY and FYNNEI. Sequenced by immunoSEQ multiplex PCR; TCRdb stores in-frame clones only, minus some. The sample shows about 33,000 clones, and approximately 6.9% sits with its ten largest clones. The rearrangement uses TRBV2 and TRBJ2-3, with D unresolved. The sequencing here drew on CD8+ T cells from blood, taken before the transplant. This TCR derives from a human donor who received a combined kidney and bone marrow transplant. The CDR3 sequence is CASSDSITSTDTQYF. The sequenced CDR3 bases are TGTGCCAGCAGTGATTCTATAACTAGCACAGATACG.